The entry that follows covers one TCR beta chain sequence. The repertoire was sequenced with immunoSEQ multiplex PCR; TCRdb's copy has only in-frame clones and lacks some. This sample has 220,000 or so clones; roughly 84% occur once, and the top ten carry more than 12%. Germline V lookup: CDR1 GTSNPN, CDR2 SVGIG (reference sequence). The CDR3 contains 14 residues. V shed 3 bases and J shed 6 bases, with 17 bases lying between them. The sample comes from a study of cytomegalovirus exposure and HLA in healthy donors. This sequence was found in a woman younger than 45 in good health and CMV-seropositive. Sequences were obtained from PBMCs. The genes are TRBV30 and TRBJ1-1, with D possibly being TRBD1 (6 bases). The chain's CDR3 is CAWRQNRARAEAFF. CDR3 sequence (DNA): TGTGCCTGGAGACAGAACAGGGCTAGGGCTGAAGCTTTCTTT.